This T cell receptor (beta chain) was documented in a study of blood T cell repertoires in COVID-19. The wider study: The United States, Italy and Spain supplied acute and convalescent COVID-19 samples. Sources were T cells, B-cell-depleted T cells, or PBMCs; the material itself was cDNA or gDNA.

In this sample, this clone turned up once. In the original processing: By means of reference gene primer amplification, nucleated cell counts were estimated. TCRdb's copy holds only in-frame clones and misses some; the assay was immunoSEQ multiplex PCR. V, J and clone size derive from that table, while D and trimming were established from the DNA sequence. The sample shows almost 250,000 clones, more than 75% of them seen only once. The CDR3 is made up of 15 amino acids. CDR1 and CDR2 (germline): LNHDA, SQIVND (reference sequence). The ends were cut back, 7 bases at V and 2 bases at J, with 16 bases in the middle.

The sequenced material came from peripheral blood. This chain links TRBV19 with TRBJ2-3; maybe TRBD2 (5 bases). The receptor's source is a woman aged 60 to 75 who had recovered from COVID-19. The CDR3 spells CASTGAGGLTDTQYF. DNA of the CDR3: TGTGCCAGTACTGGTGCCGGAGGTCTCACAGATACGCAGTATTTT.